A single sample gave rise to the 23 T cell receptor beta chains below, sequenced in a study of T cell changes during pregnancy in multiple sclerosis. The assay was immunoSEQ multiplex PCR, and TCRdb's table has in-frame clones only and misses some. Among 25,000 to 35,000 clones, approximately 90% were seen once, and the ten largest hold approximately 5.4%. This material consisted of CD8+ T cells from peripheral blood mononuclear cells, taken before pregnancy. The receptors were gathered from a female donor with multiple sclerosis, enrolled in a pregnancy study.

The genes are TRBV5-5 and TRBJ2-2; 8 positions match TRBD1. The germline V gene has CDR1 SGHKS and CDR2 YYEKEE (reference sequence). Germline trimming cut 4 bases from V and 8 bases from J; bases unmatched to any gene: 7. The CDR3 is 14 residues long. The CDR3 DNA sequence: TGTGCCAGCAGCCAGGGACAGGCCGCGGGGGAGCTGTTTTTT. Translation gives CASSQGQAAGELFF.

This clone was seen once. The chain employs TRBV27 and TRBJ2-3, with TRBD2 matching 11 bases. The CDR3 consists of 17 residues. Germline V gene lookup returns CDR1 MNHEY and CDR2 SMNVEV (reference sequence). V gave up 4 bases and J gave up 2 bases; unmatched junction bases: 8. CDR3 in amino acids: CASSSRTSGGTTDTQYF. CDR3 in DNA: TGTGCCAGCAGTTCCCGAACTAGCGGGGGAACCACAGATACGCAGTATTTT.

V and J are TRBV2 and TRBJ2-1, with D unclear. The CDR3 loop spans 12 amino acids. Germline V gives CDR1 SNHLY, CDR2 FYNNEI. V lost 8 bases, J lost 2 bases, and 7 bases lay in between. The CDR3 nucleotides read TGTGCCAGCTCAGGTACCTACAATGAGCAGTTCTTC. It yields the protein CASSGTYNEQFF.

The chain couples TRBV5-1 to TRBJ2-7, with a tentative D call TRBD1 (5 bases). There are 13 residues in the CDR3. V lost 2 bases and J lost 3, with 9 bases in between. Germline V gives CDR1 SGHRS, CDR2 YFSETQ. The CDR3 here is CASSFSQGYEQYF. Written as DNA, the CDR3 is TGCGCCAGCAGCTTTAGTCAGGGCTACGAGCAGTACTTC.

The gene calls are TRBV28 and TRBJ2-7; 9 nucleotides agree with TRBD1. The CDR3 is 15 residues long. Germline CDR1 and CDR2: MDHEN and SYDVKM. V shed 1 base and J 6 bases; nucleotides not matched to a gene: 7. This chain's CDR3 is CASSLSLTGGREQYF. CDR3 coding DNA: TGTGCCAGCAGTTTATCCCTGACAGGGGGGCGCGAGCAGTACTTC.

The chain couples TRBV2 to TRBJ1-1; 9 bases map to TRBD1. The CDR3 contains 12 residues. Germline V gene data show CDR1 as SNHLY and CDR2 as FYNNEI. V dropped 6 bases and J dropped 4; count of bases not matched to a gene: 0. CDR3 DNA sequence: TGTGCCAGCAGGACAGGGGGCACTGAAGCTTTCTTT. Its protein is CASRTGGTEAFF.

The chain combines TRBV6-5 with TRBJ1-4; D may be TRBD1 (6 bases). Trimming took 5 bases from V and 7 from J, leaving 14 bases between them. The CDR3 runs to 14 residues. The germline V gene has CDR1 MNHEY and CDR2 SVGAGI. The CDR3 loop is CASSKNRVIEKLFF. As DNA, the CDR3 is TGTGCCAGCAGTAAGAACAGGGTTATTGAAAAACTGTTTTTT.

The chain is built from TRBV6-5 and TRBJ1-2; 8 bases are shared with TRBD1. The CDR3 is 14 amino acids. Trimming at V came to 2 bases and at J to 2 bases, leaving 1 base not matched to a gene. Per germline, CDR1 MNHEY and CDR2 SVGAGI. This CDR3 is CASSYGTGNYGYTF. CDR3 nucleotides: TGTGCCAGCAGTTACGGGACAGGAAACTATGGCTACACCTTC.

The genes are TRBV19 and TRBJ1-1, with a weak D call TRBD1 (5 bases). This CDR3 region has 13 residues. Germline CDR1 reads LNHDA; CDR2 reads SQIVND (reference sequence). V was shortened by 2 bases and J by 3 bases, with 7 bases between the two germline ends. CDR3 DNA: TGTGCCAGTAGTATAACCAGGGACACTGAAGCTTTCTTT. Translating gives CASSITRDTEAFF.

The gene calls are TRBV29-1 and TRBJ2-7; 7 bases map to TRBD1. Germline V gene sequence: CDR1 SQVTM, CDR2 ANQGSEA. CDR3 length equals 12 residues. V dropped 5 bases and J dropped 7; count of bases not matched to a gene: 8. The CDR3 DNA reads TGCAGCGTTCCCCAAGGGGGCGGGGAGCAGTACTTC. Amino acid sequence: CSVPQGGGEQYF.

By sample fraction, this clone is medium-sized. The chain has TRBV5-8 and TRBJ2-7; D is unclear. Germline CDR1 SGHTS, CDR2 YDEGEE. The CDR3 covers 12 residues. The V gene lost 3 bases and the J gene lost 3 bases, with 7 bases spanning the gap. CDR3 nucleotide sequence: TGTGCCAGCAGCTCCTTAGACTACGAGCAGTACTTC. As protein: CASSSLDYEQYF.

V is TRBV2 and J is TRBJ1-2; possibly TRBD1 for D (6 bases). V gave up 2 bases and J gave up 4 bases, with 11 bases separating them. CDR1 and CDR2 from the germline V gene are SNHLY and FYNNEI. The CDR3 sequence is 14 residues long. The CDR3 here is CASSESQGVYGYTF. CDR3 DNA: TGTGCCAGCAGTGAATCACAGGGTGTCTATGGCTACACCTTC.

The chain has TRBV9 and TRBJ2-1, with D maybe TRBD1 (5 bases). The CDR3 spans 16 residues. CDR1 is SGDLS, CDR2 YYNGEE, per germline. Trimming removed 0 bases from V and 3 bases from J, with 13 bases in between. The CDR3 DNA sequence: TGTGCCAGCAGCGTAGCCGTGGGGCTCCTCTACAATGAGCAGTTCTTC. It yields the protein CASSVAVGLLYNEQFF. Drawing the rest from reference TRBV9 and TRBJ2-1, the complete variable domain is DSGVTQTPKHLITATGQRVTLRCSPRSGDLSVYWYQQSLDQGLQFLIQYYNGEERAKGNILERFSAQQFPDLHSELNLSSLELGDSALYFCASSVAVGLLYNEQFFGPGTRLTVL.

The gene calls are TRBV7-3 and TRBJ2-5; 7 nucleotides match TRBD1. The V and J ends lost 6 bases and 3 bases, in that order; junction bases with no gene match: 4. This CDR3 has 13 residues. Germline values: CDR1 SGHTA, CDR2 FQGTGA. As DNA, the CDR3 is TGTGCCAGCAGGGGACAGTCCGAAGAGACCCAGTACTTC. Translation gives CASRGQSEETQYF.

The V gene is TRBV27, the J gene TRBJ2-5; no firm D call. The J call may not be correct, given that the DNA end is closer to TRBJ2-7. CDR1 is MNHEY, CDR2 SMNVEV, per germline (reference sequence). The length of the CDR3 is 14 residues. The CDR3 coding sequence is TGTGCCAGCAGTTTAGGAACAGACGTATACGAGCAGTACTTC. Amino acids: CASSLGTDVYEQYF.

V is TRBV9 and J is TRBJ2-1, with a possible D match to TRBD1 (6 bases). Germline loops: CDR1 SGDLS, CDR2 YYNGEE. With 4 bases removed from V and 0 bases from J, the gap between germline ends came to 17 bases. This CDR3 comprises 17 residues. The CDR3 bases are TGTGCCAGCAGCCTTCGTTTCCGAGGGGGCTCCTACAATGAGCAGTTCTTC. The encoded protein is CASSLRFRGGSYNEQFF.

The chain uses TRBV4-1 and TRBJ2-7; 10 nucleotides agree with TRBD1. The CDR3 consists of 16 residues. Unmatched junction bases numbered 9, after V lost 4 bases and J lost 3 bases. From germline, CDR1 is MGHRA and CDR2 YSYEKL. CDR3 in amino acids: CASSPKPGTGDYEQYF. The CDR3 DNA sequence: TGCGCCAGCAGCCCGAAACCCGGGACAGGGGACTACGAGCAGTACTTC.

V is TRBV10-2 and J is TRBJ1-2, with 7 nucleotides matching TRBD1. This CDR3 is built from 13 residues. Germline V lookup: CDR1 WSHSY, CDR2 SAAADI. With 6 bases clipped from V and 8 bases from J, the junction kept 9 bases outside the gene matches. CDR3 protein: CASSYGQASGYTF. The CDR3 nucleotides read TGCGCCAGCAGCTACGGACAGGCTTCGGGCTACACCTTC.

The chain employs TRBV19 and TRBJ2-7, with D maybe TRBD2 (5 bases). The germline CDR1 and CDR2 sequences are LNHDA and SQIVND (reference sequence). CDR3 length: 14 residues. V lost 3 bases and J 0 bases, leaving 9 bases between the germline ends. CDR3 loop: CASSIILASYEQYF. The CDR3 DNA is TGTGCCAGTAGTATTATTCTAGCCTCCTACGAGCAGTACTTC.

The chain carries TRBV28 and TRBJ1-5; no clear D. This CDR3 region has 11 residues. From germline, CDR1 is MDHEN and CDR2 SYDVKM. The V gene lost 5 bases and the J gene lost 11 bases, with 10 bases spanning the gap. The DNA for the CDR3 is TGTGCCAGCAGTCTGGGAGGGACCCAGCATTTT. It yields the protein CASSLGGTQHF.

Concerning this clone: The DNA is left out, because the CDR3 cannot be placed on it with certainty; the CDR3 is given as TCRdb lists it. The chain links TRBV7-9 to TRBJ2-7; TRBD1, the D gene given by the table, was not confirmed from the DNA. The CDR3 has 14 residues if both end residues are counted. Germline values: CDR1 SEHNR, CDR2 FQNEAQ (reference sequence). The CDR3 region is CASSTSDTSYEQYF.

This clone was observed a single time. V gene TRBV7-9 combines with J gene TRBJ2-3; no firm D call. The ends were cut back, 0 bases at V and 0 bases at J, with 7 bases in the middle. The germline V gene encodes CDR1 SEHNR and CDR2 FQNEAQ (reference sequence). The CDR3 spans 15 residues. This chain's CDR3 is CASSLAGSSTDTQYF. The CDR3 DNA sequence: TGTGCCAGCAGCTTAGCCGGGTCTAGCACAGATACGCAGTATTTT.

The CDR3 coding sequence is TGTGCCAGCAGTGAGGGCATCTCTAACTATGGCTACACCTTC. Its protein is CASSEGISNYGYTF. This chain joins TRBV2 and TRBJ1-2; D ambiguous. V shed 3 bases and J shed 0 bases, with 8 bases lying between them. Germline assignment: CDR1 SNHLY and CDR2 FYNNEI. The CDR3 consists of 14 residues.